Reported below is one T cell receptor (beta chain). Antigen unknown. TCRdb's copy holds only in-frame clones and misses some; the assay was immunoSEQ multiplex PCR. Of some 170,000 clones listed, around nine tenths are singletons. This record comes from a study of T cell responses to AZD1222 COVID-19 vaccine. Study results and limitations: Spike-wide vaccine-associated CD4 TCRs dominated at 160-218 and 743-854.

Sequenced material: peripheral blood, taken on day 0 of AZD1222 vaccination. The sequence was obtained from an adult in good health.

CDR3 region: CASPIGTSSDTQYF. In nucleotides, the CDR3 is TGTGCCAGCCCGATTGGGACTTCCTCAGATACGCAGTATTTT. The chain uses TRBV2 and TRBJ2-3; D perhaps matches TRBD2 (6 bases). Trimming cost V 8 bases and J 4 bases, with 16 bases left between them. Germline loops: CDR1 SNHLY, CDR2 FYNNEI. The CDR3 spans 14 residues.